The source of this T cell receptor (beta chain) is a study of CD8+ T cells in alopecia areata. Study outcomes and limitations: An increase in clonality over normal scalp was evident in lesional scalp, especially alopecia totalis/universalis. Within the top 100, expanded CD8+ clones significantly decreased with tofacitinib, as did scalp clonality.

This clone came up a few times. The antigen remains undetermined. Sequencing relied on a cDNA template that was reverse transcribed from extracted RNA. Produced via immunoSEQ multiplex PCR; TCRdb's table is partial and in-frame only. This table holds about 64,000 clones, about 43% found once. Regarding treatment: oral pan-JAK inhibitor, 5-10 mg twice daily. Germline CDR1 reads SGHAT; CDR2 reads FQNNGV. The ends lost 5 bases at V and 9 bases at J; junction bases unmatched: 13. The CDR3 covers 15 residues. The input for sequencing was CD8+ T cells sorted from blood, taken at approximately week 39, from a patient treated with tofacitinib. The TCR sequence derives from a human donor with alopecia areata. This sequence joins TRBV11-2 and TRBJ2-1; 7 nucleotides agree with TRBD2. The CDR3 DNA reads as TGTGCCAGCAGCCTGGGCGGGAGTGAGTTCGGTGAGCAGTTCTTC. Amino acid sequence: CASSLGGSEFGEQFF.